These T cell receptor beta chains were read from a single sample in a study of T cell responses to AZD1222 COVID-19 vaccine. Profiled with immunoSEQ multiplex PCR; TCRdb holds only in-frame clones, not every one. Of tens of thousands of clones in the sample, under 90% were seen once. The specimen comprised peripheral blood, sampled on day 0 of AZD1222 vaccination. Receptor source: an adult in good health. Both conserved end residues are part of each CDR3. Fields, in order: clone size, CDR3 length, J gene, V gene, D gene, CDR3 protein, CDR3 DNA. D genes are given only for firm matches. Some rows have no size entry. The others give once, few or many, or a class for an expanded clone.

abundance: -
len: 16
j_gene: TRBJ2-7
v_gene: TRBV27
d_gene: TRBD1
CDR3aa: CASSLGGQGISYEQYF
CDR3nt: TGTGCCAGCTCCCTGGGGGGACAGGGTATCTCCTACGAGCAGTACTTC

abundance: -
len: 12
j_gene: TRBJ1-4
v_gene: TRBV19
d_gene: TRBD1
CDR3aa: CASRTGQEKLFF
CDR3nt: TGTGCCAGTAGAACGGGACAGGAAAAACTGTTTTTT

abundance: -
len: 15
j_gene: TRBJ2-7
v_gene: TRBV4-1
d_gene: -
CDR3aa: CASSQDEASNYEQYF
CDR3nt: TGCGCCAGCAGCCAAGATGAAGCTAGCAACTACGAGCAGTACTTC

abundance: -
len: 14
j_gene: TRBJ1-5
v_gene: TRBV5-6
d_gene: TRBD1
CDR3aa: CASSGGQRNQPQHF
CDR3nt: TGTGCCAGCAGCGGGGGACAGCGCAATCAGCCCCAGCATTTT

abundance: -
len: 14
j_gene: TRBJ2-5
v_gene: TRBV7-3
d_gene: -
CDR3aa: CASSLTGGRETQYF
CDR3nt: TGTGCCAGCAGCTTGACCGGGGGGCGAGAGACCCAGTACTTC

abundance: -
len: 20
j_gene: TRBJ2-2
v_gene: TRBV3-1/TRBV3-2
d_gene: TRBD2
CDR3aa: CASSQGTCLAGGGGTGELFF
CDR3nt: TGTGCCAGCAGCCAAGGGACTTGTCTAGCGGGGGGTGGAGGCACCGGGGAGCTGTTTTTT

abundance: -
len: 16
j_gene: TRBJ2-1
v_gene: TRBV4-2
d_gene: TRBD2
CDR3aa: CASSLVTSGANNEQFF
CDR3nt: TGTGCCAGCAGCCTTGTGACTAGCGGGGCTAACAATGAGCAGTTCTTC

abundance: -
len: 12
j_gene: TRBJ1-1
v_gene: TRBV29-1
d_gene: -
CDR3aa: CSVDPGARGAFF
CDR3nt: TGCAGCGTTGATCCTGGGGCGAGGGGAGCTTTCTTT

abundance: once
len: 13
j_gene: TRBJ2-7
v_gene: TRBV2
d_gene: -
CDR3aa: CASRVLVAYEQYF
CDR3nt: TGTGCCAGCAGGGTACTAGTAGCCTACGAGCAGTACTTC

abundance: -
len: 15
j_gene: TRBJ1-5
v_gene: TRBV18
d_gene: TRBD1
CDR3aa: CASSPIGQGYQPQHF
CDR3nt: TGTGCCAGCTCACCGATAGGACAGGGATATCAGCCCCAGCATTTT

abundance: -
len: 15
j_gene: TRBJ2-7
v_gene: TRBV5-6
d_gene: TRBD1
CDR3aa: CASSFRDRVAYEQYF
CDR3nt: TGTGCCAGCAGCTTCCGGGACAGGGTAGCCTACGAGCAGTACTTC

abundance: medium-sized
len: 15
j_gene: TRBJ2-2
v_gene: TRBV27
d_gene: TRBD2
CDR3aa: CASTIAGVNTGELFF
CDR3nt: TGTGCCAGCACCATAGCGGGGGTGAACACCGGGGAGCTGTTTTTT

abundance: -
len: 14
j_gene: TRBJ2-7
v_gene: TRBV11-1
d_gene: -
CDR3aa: CASSLVGLHHEQYF
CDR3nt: TGTGCCAGCAGCTTAGTAGGTCTTCATCACGAGCAGTACTTC

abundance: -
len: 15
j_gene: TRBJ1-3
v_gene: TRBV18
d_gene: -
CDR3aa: CASSLTGESGNTIYF
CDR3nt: TGTGCCAGCTCATTGACGGGGGAATCTGGAAACACCATATATTTT

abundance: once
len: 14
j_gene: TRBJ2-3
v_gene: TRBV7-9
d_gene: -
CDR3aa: CASSLPPVRDTQYF
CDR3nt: TGTGCCAGCAGCTTACCTCCGGTCCGGGATACGCAGTATTTT

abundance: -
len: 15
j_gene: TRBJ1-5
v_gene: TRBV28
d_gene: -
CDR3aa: CASSLSGSPNQPQHF
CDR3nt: TGTGCCAGCAGTTTATCAGGGTCCCCCAATCAGCCCCAGCATTTT

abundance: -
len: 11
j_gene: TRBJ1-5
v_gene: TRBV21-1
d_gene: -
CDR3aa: CASSYRGPRLF
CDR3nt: TGTGCCAGCAGCTACAGGGGGCCCAGGCTTTTT

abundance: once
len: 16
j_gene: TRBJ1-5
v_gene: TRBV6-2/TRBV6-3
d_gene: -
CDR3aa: CASSHRPSYSNQPQHF
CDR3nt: TGTGCCAGCAGTCATCGACCGTCGTATAGCAATCAGCCCCAGCATTTT

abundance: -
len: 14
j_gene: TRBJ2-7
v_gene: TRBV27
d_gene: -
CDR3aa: CASSFLTAGDEQYF
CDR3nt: TGTGCCAGCAGTTTCTTGACGGCAGGCGATGAGCAGTACTTC

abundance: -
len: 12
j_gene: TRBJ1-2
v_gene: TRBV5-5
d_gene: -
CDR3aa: CASSLDGYGYTF
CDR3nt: TGTGCCAGCAGCTTGGACGGCTATGGCTACACCTTC

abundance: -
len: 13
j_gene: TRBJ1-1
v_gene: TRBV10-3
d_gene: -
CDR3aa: CAISVTSNTEAFF
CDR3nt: TGTGCCATCAGTGTTACATCGAACACTGAAGCTTTCTTT

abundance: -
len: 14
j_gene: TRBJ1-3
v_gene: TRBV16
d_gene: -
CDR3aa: CASSPDSFGNTIYF
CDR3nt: TGTGCCAGCAGCCCAGACAGTTTTGGAAACACCATATATTTT

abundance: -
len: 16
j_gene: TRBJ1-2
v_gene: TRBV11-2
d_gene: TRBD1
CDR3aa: CASSPLTGGYNYGYTF
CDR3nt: TGTGCCAGCAGCCCCCTGACAGGGGGATATAACTATGGCTACACCTTC

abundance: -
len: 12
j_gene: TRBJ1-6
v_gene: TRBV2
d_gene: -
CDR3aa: CASGTPSSPLHF
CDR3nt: TGTGCCAGCGGGACACCGAGTTCACCCCTCCACTTT

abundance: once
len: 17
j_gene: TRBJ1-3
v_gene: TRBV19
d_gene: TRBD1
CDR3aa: CASSARDSLLSGNTIYF
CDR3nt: TGTGCCAGTAGTGCTAGGGACAGCCTACTTTCTGGAAACACCATATATTTT

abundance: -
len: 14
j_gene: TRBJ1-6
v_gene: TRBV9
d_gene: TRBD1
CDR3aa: CASSPQGAVSPLHF
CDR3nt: TGTGCCAGCAGCCCCCAGGGGGCTGTATCACCCCTCCACTTT

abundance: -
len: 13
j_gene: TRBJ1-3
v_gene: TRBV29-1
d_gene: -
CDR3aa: CSVEVYSGNTIYF
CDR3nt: TGCAGCGTTGAGGTATACTCTGGAAACACCATATATTTT

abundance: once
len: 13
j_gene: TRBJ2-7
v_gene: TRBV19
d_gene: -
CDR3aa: CASSMLGVGEQYF
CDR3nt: TGTGCCAGTAGTATGTTAGGAGTGGGAGAGCAGTACTTC

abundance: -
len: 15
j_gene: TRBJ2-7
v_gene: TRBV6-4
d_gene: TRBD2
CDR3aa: CASTKGLAGPYEQYF
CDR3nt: TGTGCCAGCACCAAGGGACTAGCGGGGCCTTACGAGCAGTACTTC

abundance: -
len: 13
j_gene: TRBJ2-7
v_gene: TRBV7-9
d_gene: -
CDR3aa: CASSLEEGYEQYF
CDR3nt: TGTGCCAGCAGCTTAGAGGAAGGTTACGAGCAGTACTTC

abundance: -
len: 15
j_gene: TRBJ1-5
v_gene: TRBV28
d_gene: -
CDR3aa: CASSLRREGNQPQHF
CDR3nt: TGTGCCAGCAGTTTAAGGAGGGAGGGCAATCAGCCCCAGCATTTT

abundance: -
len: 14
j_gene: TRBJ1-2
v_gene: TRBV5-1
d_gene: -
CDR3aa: CASSSPGTTYGYTF
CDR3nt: TGCGCCAGCAGTTCTCCCGGGACGACCTATGGCTACACCTTC

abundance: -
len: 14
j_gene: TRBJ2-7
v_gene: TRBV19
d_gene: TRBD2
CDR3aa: CASSMTSGGYEQYF
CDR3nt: TGTGCCAGTAGTATGACTAGCGGGGGCTACGAGCAGTACTTC

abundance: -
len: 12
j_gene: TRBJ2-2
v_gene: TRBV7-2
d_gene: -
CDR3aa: CASSSGVGELFF
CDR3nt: TGTGCCAGCAGCTCCGGGGTCGGGGAGCTGTTTTTT

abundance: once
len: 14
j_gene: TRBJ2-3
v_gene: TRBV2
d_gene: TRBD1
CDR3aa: CASSDHRGTDTQYF
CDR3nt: TGTGCCAGCAGTGATCACAGGGGGACAGATACGCAGTATTTT

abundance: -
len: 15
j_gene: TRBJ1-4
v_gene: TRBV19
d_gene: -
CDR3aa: CASSILRGTNEKLFF
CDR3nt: TGTGCCAGTAGTATCCTGCGGGGGACTAATGAAAAACTGTTTTTT

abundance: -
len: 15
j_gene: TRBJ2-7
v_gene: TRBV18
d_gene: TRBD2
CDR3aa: CASSPPGLAGAEQYF
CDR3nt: TGTGCCAGCTCACCGCCGGGACTAGCGGGAGCCGAGCAGTACTTC